The rows below give T cell receptor beta chains drawn from one sample of a study of CD8 T cells in Susac syndrome. TCRdb analysed the immunoSEQ multiplex PCR reads with MiXCR anew, one entry per CDR3 protein. The table shows some 150,000 distinct CDR3 sequences, with about 95% occurring only once. The sequenced sample consisted of CD4+ T cells from PBMCs. The receptors were gathered from a human donor with Susac syndrome. Both conserved end residues are part of each CDR3. A D gene is named only where the DNA matches it firmly. Where a row states a size, it is once, few, many or the class of an expanded clone; other rows omit it.

size	D	J	V	CDR3	DNA
-	-	TRBJ2-6	TRBV7-9	CASIAGKSSGANVLTF	TGTGCCAGCATCGCGGGGAAGAGCTCTGGGGCCAACGTCCTGACTTTC
-	TRBD2	TRBJ2-2	TRBV5-1	CASSSGRVNTGELFF	TGCGCCAGCAGCTCAGGGAGGGTCAACACCGGGGAGCTGTTTTTT
-	-	TRBJ1-2	TRBV28	CASSGLIQAHYGYTF	TGTGCCAGCAGTGGACTAATACAGGCCCACTATGGCTACACCTTC
-	-	TRBJ1-1	TRBV29-1	CSVPGTAFF	TGCAGCGTCCCAGGGACAGCTTTCTTT
-	-	TRBJ1-6	TRBV25-1	CASSRGGDNSPLHF	TGTGCCAGCAGTCGTGGAGGGGATAATTCACCCCTCCACTTT
once	-	TRBJ2-3	TRBV5-4	CASSLGVVRQDTDTQYF	TGTGCCAGCAGCTTGGGAGTTGTTAGACAAGACACAGATACGCAGTATTTT
-	TRBD1	TRBJ1-2	TRBV25-1	CASSAGTGVYGYTF	TGTGCCAGCAGTGCAGGGACAGGAGTCTATGGCTACACCTTC
-	-	TRBJ2-5	TRBV29-1	CSVAMAGEETQYF	TGCAGCGTTGCGATGGCAGGGGAAGAGACCCAGTACTTC
once	-	TRBJ2-1	TRBV6-6	CASSSRTDGNNEQFF	TGTGCCAGCAGTTCACGGACGGACGGGAACAATGAGCAGTTCTTC
-	TRBD2	TRBJ2-5	TRBV20-1	CSAPQRGGLETQYF	TGCAGTGCTCCCCAGCGGGGGGGCTTGGAGACCCAGTACTTC
-	TRBD2	TRBJ2-1	TRBV29-1	CSVGLAGSGEQFF	TGCAGCGTTGGTCTAGCGGGGTCGGGTGAGCAGTTCTTC
-	-	TRBJ1-6	TRBV25-1	CASRAGAANSPLHF	TGTGCCAGCCGGGCCGGGGCAGCCAATTCACCCCTCCACTTT
few	-	TRBJ2-5	TRBV7-2	CASSVGGGETQYF	TGTGCCAGCTCGGTCGGAGGTGGGGAGACCCAGTACTTC
-	TRBD1	TRBJ1-2	TRBV12-3/TRBV12-4	CASRTGGVPYGYTF	TGTGCCAGCAGAACAGGGGGCGTCCCCTATGGCTACACCTTC
once	TRBD2	TRBJ2-7	TRBV9	CASSPRLAGFNEQYF	TGTGCCAGCAGCCCGCGACTAGCGGGGTTCAACGAGCAGTACTTC
few	-	TRBJ1-2	TRBV5-1	CASSLGTGNYGYTF	TGTGCCAGCAGTTTGGGAACAGGGAACTATGGCTACACCTTC
once	-	TRBJ1-1	TRBV5-1	CASSLQPPETEAFF	TGCGCCAGCAGCCTCCAGCCCCCCGAGACTGAAGCTTTCTTT
once	TRBD2	TRBJ2-1	TRBV29-1	CSVLAGGQIEQFF	TGCAGCGTTCTAGCGGGGGGGCAGATTGAGCAGTTCTTC
-	TRBD1	TRBJ1-2	TRBV7-9	CASSLEQGHGYTF	TGTGCCAGCAGCTTAGAACAGGGGCATGGCTACACCTTC
-	TRBD1	TRBJ1-5	TRBV5-1	CASSRGTGDQPQHF	TGCGCCAGCAGCCGGGGGACAGGGGACCAGCCCCAGCATTTT
-	-	TRBJ2-7	TRBV28	CAISQGGAVSYEQYF	TGTGCCATCTCCCAAGGGGGGGCCGTGAGCTACGAGCAGTACTTC
-	TRBD1	TRBJ2-7	TRBV29-1	CSGGQGQYEQYF	TGCAGCGGGGGACAGGGACAATACGAGCAGTACTTC
-	-	TRBJ2-7	TRBV14	CASSPTPGQTFSYEQYF	TGTGCCAGCAGCCCGACCCCTGGACAGACCTTTTCCTACGAGCAGTACTTC
-	TRBD2	TRBJ2-3	TRBV9	CASSPAGGIDTQYF	TGTGCCAGCAGCCCAGCGGGGGGAATAGATACGCAGTATTTT
-	-	TRBJ1-5	TRBV7-6	CASSPVGSGQPQHF	TGTGCCAGCAGCCCCGTGGGGAGCGGACAGCCCCAGCATTTT
-	-	TRBJ1-2	TRBV12-5	CASGLESWGYTF	TGTGCTAGTGGTTTGGAATCCTGGGGCTACACCTTC
-	-	TRBJ1-4	TRBV5-4	CASSVDVRGEKLFF	TGTGCCAGCAGCGTGGATGTCCGGGGTGAAAAACTGTTTTTT
-	-	TRBJ2-4	TRBV11-1	CASSADSPQYF	TGTGCCAGCAGCGCCGACAGCCCGCAGTACTTC
-	TRBD1	TRBJ1-5	TRBV20-1	CSARNDRGDQPQHF	TGCAGTGCTAGAAACGACAGGGGGGATCAGCCCCAGCATTTT
-	-	TRBJ1-5	TRBV12-3/TRBV12-4	CASTPVGGPNQPQHF	TGTGCCAGCACCCCCGTCGGGGGACCCAATCAGCCCCAGCATTTT
-	-	TRBJ2-3	TRBV12-5	CASGLATDTQYF	TGTGCTAGTGGTTTAGCAACAGATACGCAGTATTTT
-	-	TRBJ1-1	TRBV29-1	CSATEILSEAFF	TGCAGCGCCACGGAGATTTTGAGTGAAGCTTTCTTT
-	-	TRBJ2-5	TRBV7-7	CASSPPPSPGSETQYF	TGTGCCAGCAGCCCACCCCCTTCCCCGGGGAGCGAGACCCAGTACTTC
-	TRBD1	TRBJ2-4	TRBV2	CASSGDRGTKNIQYF	TGTGCCAGCAGTGGGGACAGGGGGACCAAAAACATTCAGTACTTC
-	-	TRBJ1-2	TRBV4-2	CASSQTTAANYGYTF	TGTGCCAGCAGCCAAACGACAGCAGCTAACTATGGCTACACCTTC
-	-	TRBJ1-2	TRBV23-1	CASSTWRTRYGYTF	TGCGCCAGCAGTACCTGGCGGACCCGCTATGGCTACACCTTC
once	TRBD1	TRBJ2-2	TRBV29-1	CSVVRTGSLTGELFF	TGCAGCGTTGTCCGGACAGGGTCCCTCACCGGGGAGCTGTTTTTT
few	TRBD1	TRBJ1-2	TRBV12-3/TRBV12-4	CASSLTGAGYGYTF	TGTGCCAGCAGTTTAACAGGGGCTGGCTATGGCTACACCTTC
-	TRBD1	TRBJ2-7	TRBV15	CATSSDRAAYEQYF	TGTGCCACCAGCTCGGACAGGGCCGCCTACGAGCAGTACTTC
-	-	TRBJ2-7	TRBV3-1	CASSQRASHEQYF	TGTGCCAGCAGCCAAAGAGCGTCCCACGAGCAGTACTTC
-	-	TRBJ1-1	TRBV29-1	CSVTRGLNTEAFF	TGCAGCGTAACCAGAGGGTTGAACACTGAAGCTTTCTTT
-	-	TRBJ2-7	TRBV20-1	CSASGQGAYEQYF	TGCAGTGCTAGCGGGCAGGGAGCCTACGAGCAGTACTTC
-	-	TRBJ2-3	TRBV20-1	CSARGVGVDTQYF	TGCAGTGCTAGAGGGGTGGGGGTTGATACGCAGTATTTT
-	-	TRBJ1-1	TRBV5-1	CASSLVYREFNGEAFF	TGCGCCAGCAGCTTGGTTTACAGGGAATTCAATGGTGAAGCTTTCTTT
-	-	TRBJ2-5	TRBV20-1	CSANEGGQETQYF	TGCAGTGCCAATGAGGGGGGACAAGAGACCCAGTACTTC
-	-	TRBJ2-7	TRBV7-3	CASSSGVTSSEEQYF	TGTGCCAGCAGCTCCGGCGTAACTTCCTCTGAAGAGCAGTACTTC
few	TRBD1	TRBJ2-7	TRBV25-1	CASRLTGAYEQYF	TGTGCCAGCAGGCTGACAGGGGCCTACGAGCAGTACTTC
-	-	TRBJ2-5	TRBV7-2	CASSLRGLSTQYF	TGTGCCAGCAGCTTAAGGGGCCTATCGACCCAGTACTTC
-	-	TRBJ1-2	TRBV19	CASSIGISYGYTF	TGTGCCAGTAGTATTGGGATATCCTATGGCTACACCTTC
-	-	TRBJ2-1	TRBV12-3/TRBV12-4	CASSPARNEQFF	TGTGCCAGCAGTCCGGCCCGCAATGAGCAGTTCTTC
-	TRBD2	TRBJ2-7	TRBV18	CASSPLSPTSGGGYYGQYF	TGTGCCAGCTCACCACTCAGCCCTACTAGCGGGGGGGGCTACTACGGGCAGTACTTC
-	-	TRBJ2-1	TRBV27	CASSLETAYNEQFF	TGTGCCAGCAGTTTGGAAACAGCCTACAATGAGCAGTTCTTC
-	-	TRBJ1-1	TRBV21-1	CASSAPGGDTEAFF	TGTGCCAGCAGCGCCCCGGGGGGAGACACTGAAGCTTTCTTT
-	-	TRBJ1-1	TRBV20-1	CSARAATGGTEAFF	TGCAGTGCTAGGGCCGCAACCGGGGGCACTGAAGCTTTCTTT
-	TRBD2	TRBJ2-2	TRBV29-1	CSVEVTGGYGELFF	TGCAGCGTTGAAGTCACCGGGGGGTACGGGGAGCTGTTTTTT
-	-	TRBJ1-1	TRBV18	CASSPASFTFMNTEAFF	TGTGCCAGCTCACCCGCGTCCTTTACCTTCATGAACACTGAAGCTTTCTTT
-	-	TRBJ1-6	TRBV9	CASSAGSLINSPLHF	TGTGCCAGCAGCGCAGGGTCCCTTATCAATTCACCCCTCCACTTT